This TCR beta chain came from a study of CD8+ T cells in alopecia areata. Study outcomes and limitations: How baseline CD8+ expansion relates to response remains uncertain (there was one nonresponder).

Treatment denoted: oral pan-JAK inhibitor, 5-10 mg twice daily. Trimming removed 5 bases at V and 8 bases at J, with 7 bases between. Germline loops: CDR1 SEHNR, CDR2 FQNEAQ (reference sequence). The CDR3 spans 12 residues. This clone showed up just a few times. Its antigen is not known. As the sequencing template, cDNA was produced by extracting RNA and reverse transcribing it. Produced via immunoSEQ multiplex PCR; TCRdb's table is partial and in-frame only. The sample has 150,000 to 200,000 clones, 60% seen once. The V call is TRBV7-9, the J call TRBJ1-6; TRBD1 is a possible D gene (6 bases). Sequenced here: CD4+ T cells sorted from blood, sampled at week 24, from a patient treated with tofacitinib. The receptor comes from a human donor with alopecia areata. CDR3 sequence reads: CASSRQDSPLHF. DNA for the CDR3: TGTGCCAGCAGCCGACAGGATTCACCCCTCCACTTT.